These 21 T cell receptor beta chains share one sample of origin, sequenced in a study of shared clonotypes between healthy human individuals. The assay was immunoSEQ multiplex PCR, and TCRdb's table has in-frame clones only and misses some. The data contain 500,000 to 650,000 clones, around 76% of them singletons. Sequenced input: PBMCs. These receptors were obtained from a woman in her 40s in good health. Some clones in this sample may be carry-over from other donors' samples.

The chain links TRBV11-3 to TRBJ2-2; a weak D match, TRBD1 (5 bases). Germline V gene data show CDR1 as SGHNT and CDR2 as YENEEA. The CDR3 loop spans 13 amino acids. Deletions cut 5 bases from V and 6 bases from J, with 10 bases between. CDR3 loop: CASSHEGAGELFF. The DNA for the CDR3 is TGTGCCAGCAGCCACGAAGGGGCCGGGGAGCTGTTTTTT.

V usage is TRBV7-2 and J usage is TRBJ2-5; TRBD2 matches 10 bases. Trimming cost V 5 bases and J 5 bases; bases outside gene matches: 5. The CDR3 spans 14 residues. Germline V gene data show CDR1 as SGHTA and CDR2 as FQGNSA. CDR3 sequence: CASSTFSGGETQYF. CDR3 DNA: TGTGCCAGCAGCACCTTTAGCGGGGGGGAGACCCAGTACTTC.

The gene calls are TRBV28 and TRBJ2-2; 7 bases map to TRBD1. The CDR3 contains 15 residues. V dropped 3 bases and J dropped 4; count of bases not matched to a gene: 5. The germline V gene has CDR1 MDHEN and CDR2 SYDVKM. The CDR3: CASSFPDRVTGELFF. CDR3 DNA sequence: TGTGCCAGCAGTTTCCCCGACAGGGTCACCGGGGAGCTGTTTTTT.

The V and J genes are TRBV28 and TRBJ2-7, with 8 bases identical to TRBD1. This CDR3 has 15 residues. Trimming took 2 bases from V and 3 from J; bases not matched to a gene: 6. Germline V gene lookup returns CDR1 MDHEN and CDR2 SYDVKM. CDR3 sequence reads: CASSLGRGRGYEQYF. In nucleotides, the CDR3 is TGTGCCAGCAGTTTAGGCAGGGGGCGAGGCTACGAGCAGTACTTC.

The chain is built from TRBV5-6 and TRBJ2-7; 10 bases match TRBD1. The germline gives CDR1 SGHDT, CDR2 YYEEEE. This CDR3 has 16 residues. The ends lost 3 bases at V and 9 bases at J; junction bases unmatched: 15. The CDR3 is CASSSDHRGDRGGQYF. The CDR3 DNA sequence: TGTGCCAGCAGCTCGGACCATAGGGGGGACAGGGGAGGGCAGTACTTC.

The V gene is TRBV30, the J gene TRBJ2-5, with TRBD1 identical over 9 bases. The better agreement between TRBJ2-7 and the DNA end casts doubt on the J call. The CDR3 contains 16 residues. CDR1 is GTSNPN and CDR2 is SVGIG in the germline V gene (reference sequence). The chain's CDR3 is CAWSVRGTGKGYEQYF. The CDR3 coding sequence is TGTGCCTGGAGTGTACGGGGGACAGGGAAAGGCTACGAGCAGTACTTC.

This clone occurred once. Here the CDR3 DNA reads TGTGCCAGCTCACCACGTCCGGGACAGAAGTCTGGAAACACCATATATTTT. It translates to CASSPRPGQKSGNTIYF. The chain uses TRBV18 and TRBJ1-3; 7 bases line up with TRBD1. The germline V gene encodes CDR1 KGHSH and CDR2 LQKENI. The CDR3 runs to 17 residues. Trimming removed 1 base from V and 1 base from J; junction bases left unmatched: 7.

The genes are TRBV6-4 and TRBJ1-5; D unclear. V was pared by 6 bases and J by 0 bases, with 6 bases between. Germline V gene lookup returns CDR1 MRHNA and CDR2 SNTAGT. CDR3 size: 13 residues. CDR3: CASSQDSNQPQHF. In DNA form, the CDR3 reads TGTGCCAGCAGCCAGGATAGCAATCAGCCCCAGCATTTT.

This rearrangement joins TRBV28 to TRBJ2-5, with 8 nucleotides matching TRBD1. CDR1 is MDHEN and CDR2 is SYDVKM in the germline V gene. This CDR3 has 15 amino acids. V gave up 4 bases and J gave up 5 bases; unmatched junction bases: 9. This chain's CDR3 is CASSSSGTGGETQYF. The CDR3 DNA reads TGTGCCAGCAGTTCCTCCGGGACAGGCGGGGAGACCCAGTACTTC.

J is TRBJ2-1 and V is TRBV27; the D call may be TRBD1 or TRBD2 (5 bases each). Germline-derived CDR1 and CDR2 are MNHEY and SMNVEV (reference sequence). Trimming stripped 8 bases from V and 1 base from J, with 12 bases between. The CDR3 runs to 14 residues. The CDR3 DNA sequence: TGTGCCAGCCGTCATGGGGGTTCCTACAATGAGCAGTTCTTC. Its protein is CASRHGGSYNEQFF.

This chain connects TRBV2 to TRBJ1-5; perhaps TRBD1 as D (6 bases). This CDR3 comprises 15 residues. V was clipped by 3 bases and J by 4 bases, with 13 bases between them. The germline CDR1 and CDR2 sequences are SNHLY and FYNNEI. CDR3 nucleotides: TGTGCCAGCAGTGAGGAAGGGGGGAGGAATCAGCCCCAGCATTTT. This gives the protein CASSEEGGRNQPQHF. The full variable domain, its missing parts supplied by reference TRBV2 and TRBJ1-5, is EPEVTQTPSHQVTQMGQEVILRCVPISNHLYFYWYRQILGQKVEFLVSFYNNEISEKSEIFDDQFSVERPDGSNFTLKIRSTKLEDSAMYFCASSEEGGRNQPQHFGDGTRLSIL.

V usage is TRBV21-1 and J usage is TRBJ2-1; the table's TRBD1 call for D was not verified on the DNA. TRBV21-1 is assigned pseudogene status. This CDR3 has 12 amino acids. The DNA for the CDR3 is TGTGCCAGCCTAAAGGGGGCTGCTGAGCAGTTCTTC. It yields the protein CASLKGAAEQFF.

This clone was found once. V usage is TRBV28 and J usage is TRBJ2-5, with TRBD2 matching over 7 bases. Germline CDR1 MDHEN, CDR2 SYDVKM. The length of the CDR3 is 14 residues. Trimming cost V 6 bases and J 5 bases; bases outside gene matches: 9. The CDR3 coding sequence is TGTGCCAGCAGCACATTGGGGGGGAGCGAGACCCAGTACTTC. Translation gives CASSTLGGSETQYF.

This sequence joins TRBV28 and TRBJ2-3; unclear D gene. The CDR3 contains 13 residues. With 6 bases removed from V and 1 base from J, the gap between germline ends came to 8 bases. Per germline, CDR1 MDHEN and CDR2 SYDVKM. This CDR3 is CASRSRGTDTQYF. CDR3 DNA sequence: TGTGCCAGCAGGTCAAGGGGCACAGATACGCAGTATTTT. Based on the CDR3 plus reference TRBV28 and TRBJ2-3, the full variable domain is DVKVTQSSRYLVKRTGEKVFLECVQDMDHENMFWYRQDPGLGLRLIYFSYDVKMKEKGDIPEGYSVSREKKERFSLILESASTNQTSMYLCASRSRGTDTQYFGPGTRLTVL.

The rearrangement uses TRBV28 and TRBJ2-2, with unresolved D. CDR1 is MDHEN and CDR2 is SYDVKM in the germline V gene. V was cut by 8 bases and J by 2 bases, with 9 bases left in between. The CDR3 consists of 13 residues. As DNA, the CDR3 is TGTGCCAGCCTCCAGCGTAACACCGGGGAGCTGTTTTTT. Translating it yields CASLQRNTGELFF.

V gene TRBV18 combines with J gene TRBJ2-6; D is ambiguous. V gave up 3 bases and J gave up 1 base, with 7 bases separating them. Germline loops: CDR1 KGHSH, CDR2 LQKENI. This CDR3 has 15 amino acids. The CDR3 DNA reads TGTGCCAGCTCACCCCAGATATCTGGGGCCAACGTCCTGACTTTC. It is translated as CASSPQISGANVLTF.

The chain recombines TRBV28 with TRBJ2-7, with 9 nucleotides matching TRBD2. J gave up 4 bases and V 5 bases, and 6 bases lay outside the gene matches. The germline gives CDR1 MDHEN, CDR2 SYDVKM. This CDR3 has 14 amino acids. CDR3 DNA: TGTGCCAGCAGTCTTAGCGGGGGACTATACGAGCAGTACTTC. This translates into CASSLSGGLYEQYF. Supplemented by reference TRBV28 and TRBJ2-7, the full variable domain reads DVKVTQSSRYLVKRTGEKVFLECVQDMDHENMFWYRQDPGLGLRLIYFSYDVKMKEKGDIPEGYSVSREKKERFSLILESASTNQTSMYLCASSLSGGLYEQYFGPGTRLTVT.

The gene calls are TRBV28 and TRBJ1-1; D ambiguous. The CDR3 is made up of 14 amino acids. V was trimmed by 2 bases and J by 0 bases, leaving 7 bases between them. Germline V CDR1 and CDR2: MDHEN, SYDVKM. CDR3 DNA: TGTGCCAGCAGTTTACCCACAGTGAACACTGAAGCTTTCTTT. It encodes CASSLPTVNTEAFF.

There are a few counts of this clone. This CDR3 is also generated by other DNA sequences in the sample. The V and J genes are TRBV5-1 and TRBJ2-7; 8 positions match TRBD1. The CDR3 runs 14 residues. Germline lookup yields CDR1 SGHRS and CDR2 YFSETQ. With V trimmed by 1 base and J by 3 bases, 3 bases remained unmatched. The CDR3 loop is CASSLSGGGYEQYF. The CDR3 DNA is TGCGCCAGCAGCTTGTCAGGGGGCGGCTACGAGCAGTACTTC.

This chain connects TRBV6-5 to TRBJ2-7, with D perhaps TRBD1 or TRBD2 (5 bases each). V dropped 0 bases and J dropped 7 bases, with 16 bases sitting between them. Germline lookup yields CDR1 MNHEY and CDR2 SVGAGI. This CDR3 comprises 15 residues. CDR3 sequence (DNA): TGTGCCAGCAGTTACTCGGGACGTGGGCCTCGGGAGCAGTACTTC. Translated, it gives CASSYSGRGPREQYF.

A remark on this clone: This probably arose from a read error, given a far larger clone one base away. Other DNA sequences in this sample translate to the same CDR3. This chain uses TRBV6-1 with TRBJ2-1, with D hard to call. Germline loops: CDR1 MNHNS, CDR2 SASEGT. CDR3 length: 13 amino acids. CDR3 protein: CASSEAVENEQFF. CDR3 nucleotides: TGTGCCAGTAGTGAAGCCGTCGAGAATGAGCAGTTCTTC.